This T cell receptor (beta chain) was obtained from a study of human T cells and chemical hapten exposure. Study at large: Each week of the roughly 26-week study, patients had diphenylcyclopropenone applied to the scalp.

Noted time point: pre-sensitization, week 0. The treatment: therapeutic diphenylcyclopropenone sensitization with weekly scalp DPC. The study drew its donors from alopecia patients who were 18 to 70 years old and suitable for DPC. TCRdb used MiXCR to reprocess the RACE reads, holding one entry per CDR3 protein. The sample holds about 380,000 distinct CDR3 sequences, around 5.5% seen once. The source is a woman between 50 and 59 years old with alopecia areata. Some clones in this sample may be carry-over from other donors' samples. The sequences come from whole blood, collected in connection with sensitization to the hapten diphenylcyclopropenone (DPC).

The CDR3 sequence: CASSPISGPDTQYF. The DNA of the CDR3 is TGTGCCAGCTCACCAATCAGCGGACCAGATACGCAGTATTTT. The chain carries TRBV18 and TRBJ2-3; tentatively, D is TRBD2 (5 bases). CDR1 and CDR2 from the germline V gene are KGHSH and LQKENI. CDR3 length: 14 residues. V gave up 2 bases and J gave up 4 bases, with 10 bases separating them. The full variable domain, in which reference TRBV18 and TRBJ2-3 provide the parts outside the CDR3, is NAGVMQNPRHLVRRRGQEARLRCSPMKGHSHVYWYRQLPEEGLKFMVYLQKENIIDESGMPKERFSAEFPKEGPSILRIQQVVRGDSAAYFCASSPISGPDTQYFGPGTRLTVL.